This T cell receptor beta chain was observed in a study of blood T cell repertoires in COVID-19. About the research overall: The analysed material was cDNA or gDNA that came from T cells, B-cell-depleted T cells, or PBMCs.

In the original workflow: For nucleated cells, counts were estimated from reference gene primer amplification. TCRdb's table, derived via immunoSEQ multiplex PCR, lists solely in-frame clones and lacks some. That table gives V, J and clone size, and the DNA gave D and trimming. The sample yields roughly 150,000 clones, roughly nine tenths seen once. CDR1 and CDR2 from the germline V gene are SNHLY and FYNNEI. Between the trimmed V and J ends, which lost 6 bases and 6 bases, there was a span of 17 bases. CDR3 size: 14 residues. The origin of this receptor is a woman in her 70s with acute or convalescent COVID-19. The gene calls are TRBV2 and TRBJ1-1; tentatively, D is TRBD1 (5 bases). Sequencing used peripheral blood. CDR3 in DNA: TGTGCCAGCAGGCAGCAGGGTAGGGTTGCTGAAGCTTTCTTT. Its translation: CASRQQGRVAEAFF.